This is a list of T cell receptor beta chains from one sample in a study of brain metastases from non-small cell lung cancer. This table comes from immunoSEQ multiplex PCR, and its TCRdb copy is limited to in-frame clones, with some not included. The sample carries approximately 3,900 clones, around 90% recorded once. The sequenced sample consisted of primary lung tumor tissue. These receptors originate from a donor older than 35 with non-small cell lung cancer. The CDR3 runs from the conserved cysteine through the conserved F or W. The order of the fields is J gene, V gene, clone size, D gene, CDR3 DNA, CDR3 protein. The D gene is left open where the match is weak. Clone size is given for some rows only: seen once, a few or many times, or a class if the clone is expanded.

TRBJ2-1 | TRBV15 | . | . | TGTGCCACCAGCAGAGATTTCGGGGGTTCCTACAATGAGCAGTTCTTC | CATSRDFGGSYNEQFF
TRBJ1-4 | TRBV19 | . | TRBD1 | TGTGCCAGTCTGTCAGGGGGTTACGGAAAACTGTTTTTT | CASLSGGYGKLFF
TRBJ2-3 | TRBV7-2 | . | TRBD2 | TGTGCCAGCAGCCTACCGAAAACTAGCGGGGGAGATACGCAGTATTTT | CASSLPKTSGGDTQYF
TRBJ2-5 | TRBV11-1 | once | . | TGTGCCAGCAGCTTAGGCGCGGGGACCCAGTACTTC | CASSLGAGTQYF
TRBJ2-2 | TRBV24-1 | . | TRBD2 | TGTGTCACCGGCGGGAGGGCCAACACCGGGGAGCTGTTTTTT | CVTGGRANTGELFF
TRBJ1-2 | TRBV27 | . | TRBD1 | TGTGCCAGCAGTTTCAGGACAGGGTCGTACGGCTACACCTTC | CASSFRTGSYGYTF
TRBJ2-7 | TRBV28 | . | . | TGTGCCAGCAGTCCTCCCGGGGGAACCTACGAGCAGTACTTC | CASSPPGGTYEQYF
TRBJ1-2 | TRBV10-3 | . | . | TGTGCCATCAGTGAGTCGGGATCTTGGGGCTACACCTTC | CAISESGSWGYTF
TRBJ2-3 | TRBV10-2 | once | TRBD2 | TGCGCCAGCAGGTCCGGGGGGACAGATACGCAGTATTTT | CASRSGGTDTQYF
TRBJ1-1 | TRBV18 | . | TRBD1 | TGTGCCAGCTCTCGCGACAGGGTTGAAGCTTTCTTT | CASSRDRVEAFF
TRBJ1-2 | TRBV20-1 | . | . | TGCAGTGCTGACTCCAGCTATGGCTACACCTTC | CSADSSYGYTF
TRBJ2-1 | TRBV29-1 | . | TRBD2 | TGCAGCGTTGAAACGGGAGGTTACAATGAGCAGTTCTTC | CSVETGGYNEQFF